A single sample is the source of the 14 T cell receptor beta chains below, sequenced in a study of T cell responses to AZD1222 COVID-19 vaccine (dated by TCRdb to the early 2020s). Library preparation used the immunoSEQ multiplex PCR assay. What TCRdb holds here is the immuneACCESS table cut down to in-frame rearrangements. Part of the clones is not present; checked against another copy, under half of the missing clones reflect an unresolved V gene, and the others are unexplained. The sample records approximately 150,000 clones, about 89% of which are singletons. The ten largest clones add up to more than 0.9% of the sample. The time point label, read with the paper, signifies: about 28 days (+/-7) after the second vaccine dose. Specimen: peripheral blood, collected 28 days after the second AZD1222 dose. The receptors derive from an adult who received the AZD1222 COVID-19 vaccine.

This chain joins TRBV28 and TRBJ1-1; D is possibly TRBD1 (5 bases). The V gene lost 6 bases and the J gene lost 3 bases, with 17 bases spanning the gap. CDR1 and CDR2 from the germline V gene are MDHEN and SYDVKM. This CDR3 is 15 amino acids long. The CDR3 reads CASRQVSRDYTEAFF. The DNA for the CDR3 is TGTGCCAGCAGACAAGTCTCCAGGGATTACACTGAAGCTTTCTTT.

The V call is TRBV5-4, the J call TRBJ1-1; maybe TRBD1 (5 bases). Germline V gene data show CDR1 as SGHNT and CDR2 as YYREEE (reference sequence). V lost 1 base, J lost 0 bases, and 7 bases lay in between. This CDR3 has 14 amino acids. The CDR3 DNA reads as TGTGCCAGCAGCTTGAAGGGGTTGAACACTGAAGCTTTCTTT. Translation gives CASSLKGLNTEAFF.

The chain links TRBV20-1 to TRBJ1-2; D unclear. The CDR3 is made up of 11 amino acids. The V and J ends lost 0 bases and 7 bases respectively, with 6 bases between them. The germline V gene encodes CDR1 DFQATT and CDR2 SNEGSKA (reference sequence). The CDR3 reads CSARDHPGYTF. In DNA, the CDR3 is TGCAGTGCTAGAGATCACCCTGGCTACACCTTC.

The chain uses TRBV7-6 and TRBJ2-7; TRBD2 might be the D (6 bases). Per the germline V gene, CDR1 is SGHVS and CDR2 is FNYEAQ. This CDR3 is built from 15 residues. V dropped 5 bases and J dropped 6 bases, with 20 bases sitting between them. This chain's CDR3 is CASSLFPNWGGEQYF. Written as DNA, the CDR3 is TGTGCCAGCAGCCTTTTCCCTAACTGGGGAGGCGAGCAGTACTTC.

This clone was observed once. The chain couples TRBV5-6 to TRBJ2-7; no definite D call. The CDR3 runs 11 residues. CDR1 and CDR2 (germline): SGHDT, YYEEEE. Deletions cut 4 bases from V and 3 bases from J, with 5 bases between. The CDR3 nucleotides read TGTGCCAGCAGCAAGATCTACGAGCAGTACTTC. Translating it yields CASSKIYEQYF.

The rearrangement joins TRBV6-2 or TRBV6-3 to TRBJ1-4, with a weak D call TRBD1 (6 bases). Trimming cost V 5 bases and J 8 bases, with 15 bases left between them. Germline CDR1 and CDR2: MNHEY and SVGEGT. The CDR3 contains 14 residues. The CDR3 sequence is CASSRPGTKEKLFF. The DNA for the CDR3 is TGTGCCAGCAGTCGACCGGGGACAAAGGAAAAACTGTTTTTT.

The V gene is TRBV5-4, the J gene TRBJ2-7; 9 bases map to TRBD1. Germline V gives CDR1 SGHNT, CDR2 YYREEE (reference sequence). This CDR3 contains 14 residues. V lost 2 bases, J lost 6 bases, and 6 bases stayed unmatched. The DNA of the CDR3 is TGTGCCAGCAGCTTTGGGACAGGGAGGGGCGAGCAGTACTTC. Encoded protein: CASSFGTGRGEQYF.

The rearrangement links TRBV3-1 (or the pseudogene TRBV3-2) to TRBJ2-7; TRBD2 aligns across 12 bases. V lost 4 bases, J lost 3 bases, and 4 bases stayed unmatched. The CDR3 length is 15 residues. The V gene's germline CDR1 is LGHDT and CDR2 YNNKEL (reference sequence). In DNA form, the CDR3 reads TGTGCCAGCAGCCCTACTAGCGGGAGGTACTACGAGCAGTACTTC. The encoded protein is CASSPTSGRYYEQYF.

The chain is built from TRBV7-6 and TRBJ1-2; 7 nucleotides agree with TRBD1. The trim removed 4 bases at V and 5 bases at J, leaving 7 bases unmatched. The CDR3 is 14 amino acids. The V gene's germline CDR1 is SGHVS and CDR2 FNYEAQ. This CDR3 reads CASSSTTGPYGYTF. The CDR3 nucleotides are TGTGCCAGCAGCTCCACGACAGGGCCTTATGGCTACACCTTC. The whole variable domain, remainder taken from reference TRBV7-6 and TRBJ1-2, is GAGVSQSPRYKVTKRGQDVALRCDPISGHVSLYWYRQALGQGPEFLTYFNYEAQQDKSGLPNDRFSAERPEGSISTLTIQRTEQRDSAMYRCASSSTTGPYGYTFGSGTRLTVV.

This clone occurred once. The CDR3: CASSLALGVAFF. The CDR3 DNA reads as TGTGCCAGCAGCTTAGCGCTGGGGGTAGCTTTCTTT. The V call is TRBV7-2, the J call TRBJ1-1; a weak D match, TRBD1 (5 bases). Germline CDR1 SGHTA, CDR2 FQGNSA. The length of the CDR3 is 12 residues. V shed 0 bases and J shed 10 bases, with 9 bases lying between them.

The genes are TRBV7-2 and TRBJ1-5, with 7 positions matching TRBD1. After removal of 5 bases from V and 0 bases from J, the junction contained 10 bases not matched to a gene. This CDR3 contains 17 residues. The V gene's germline CDR1 is SGHTA and CDR2 FQGNSA. CDR3 nucleotide sequence: TGTGCCAGCAGCCCCAGGACAGGTCTCTATAGCAATCAGCCCCAGCATTTT. This encodes CASSPRTGLYSNQPQHF.

The chain couples TRBV28 to TRBJ1-5; 7 positions match TRBD1. The CDR3 covers 16 residues. Trimming took 5 bases from V and 2 from J; bases not matched to a gene: 9. Germline V lookup: CDR1 MDHEN, CDR2 SYDVKM. CDR3 amino acids: CASSLRQGRGNQPQHF. The CDR3, as DNA: TGTGCCAGCAGTCTCCGACAGGGTAGGGGCAATCAGCCCCAGCATTTT.

In its sample, this clone was seen once. This CDR3 reads CASSQARGSTDTQYF. The CDR3 DNA sequence: TGCGCCAGCAGCCAAGCCCGGGGGAGCACAGATACGCAGTATTTT. This chain links TRBV5-1 with TRBJ2-3, with a possible D match to TRBD2 (6 bases). Trimming took off 4 bases at V and 0 bases at J, with 12 bases between the two ends. Germline-derived CDR1 and CDR2 are SGHRS and YFSETQ. There are 15 residues in the CDR3. The entire variable domain, with the rest obtained from reference TRBV5-1 and TRBJ2-3, is as follows: KAGVTQTPRYLIKTRGQQVTLSCSPISGHRSVSWYQQTPGQGLQFLFEYFSETQRNKGNFPGRFSGRQFSNSRSEMNVSTLELGDSALYLCASSQARGSTDTQYFGPGTRLTVL.

This clone is a singleton in its sample. The chain couples TRBV5-1 to TRBJ2-5; D might be TRBD1 (7 bases). V lost 3 bases and J 5 bases, leaving 14 bases between the germline ends. CDR3 length equals 14 residues. Germline lookup yields CDR1 SGHRS and CDR2 YFSETQ. CDR3 DNA: TGCGCCAGCAGCTCCCAGGGGGGTCCCGAGACCCAGTACTTC. Its translation: CASSSQGGPETQYF. Using reference TRBV5-1 and TRBJ2-5 for the parts outside the CDR3, the full variable domain is KAGVTQTPRYLIKTRGQQVTLSCSPISGHRSVSWYQQTPGQGLQFLFEYFSETQRNKGNFPGRFSGRQFSNSRSEMNVSTLELGDSALYLCASSSQGGPETQYFGPGTRLLVL.